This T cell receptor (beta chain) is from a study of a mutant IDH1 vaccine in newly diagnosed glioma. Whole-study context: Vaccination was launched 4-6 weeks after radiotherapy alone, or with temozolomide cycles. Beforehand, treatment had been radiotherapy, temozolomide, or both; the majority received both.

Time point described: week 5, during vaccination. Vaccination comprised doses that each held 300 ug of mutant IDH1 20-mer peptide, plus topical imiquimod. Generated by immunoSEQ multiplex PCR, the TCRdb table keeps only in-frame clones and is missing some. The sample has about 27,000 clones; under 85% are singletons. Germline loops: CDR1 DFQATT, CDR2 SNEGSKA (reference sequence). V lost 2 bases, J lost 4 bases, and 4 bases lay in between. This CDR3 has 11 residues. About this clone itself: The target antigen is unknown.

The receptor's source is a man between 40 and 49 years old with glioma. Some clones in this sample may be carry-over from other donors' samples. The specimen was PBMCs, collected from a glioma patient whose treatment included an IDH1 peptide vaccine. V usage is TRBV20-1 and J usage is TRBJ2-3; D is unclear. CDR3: CSARFADTQYF. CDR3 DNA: TGCAGTGCTAGATTCGCAGATACGCAGTATTTT.